A single sample is the source of the 22 T cell receptor beta chains below, sequenced in a study of blood T cell repertoires in COVID-19 (dated by TCRdb to 2018 to 2020). The library was obtained by the immunoSEQ multiplex PCR assay. The clones in this table, taken by TCRdb from immuneACCESS, are in-frame only. Not every clone is retained; where verified, under half of the shortfall comes from an unresolved V gene, and the cause of the rest is unknown. This sample holds roughly 50,000 clones; about nine tenths were observed only once. 25% to 30% of the sample goes to the ten largest clones. The specimen sequenced was peripheral blood. The receptor source for this set is a human donor in a cohort sampled during active COVID-19.

The chain couples TRBV11-1 to TRBJ2-3, with a weak D call TRBD1 (6 bases). The V end lost 5 bases, the J end lost 12 bases, and 15 bases lay between the germline ends. The CDR3 is 12 residues long. CDR1 SGHAT and CDR2 FQDESV come from the germline V gene (reference sequence). The CDR3 loop reads CASSPSDSAQYF. DNA for the CDR3: TGTGCCAGCAGCCCATCGGACAGTGCCCAGTATTTT.

The V gene is TRBV5-1, the J gene TRBJ2-6; D may be TRBD2 (6 bases). V gave up 2 bases and J gave up 2 bases, with 11 bases separating them. Germline lookup yields CDR1 SGHRS and CDR2 YFSETQ. The CDR3 contains 16 residues. For the CDR3, the DNA is TGCGCCAGCAGCTTATCTGGAGGGACTGGGGCCAACGTCCTGACTTTC. The encoded protein is CASSLSGGTGANVLTF. The full variable domain, its missing parts supplied by reference TRBV5-1 and TRBJ2-6, is KAGVTQTPRYLIKTRGQQVTLSCSPISGHRSVSWYQQTPGQGLQFLFEYFSETQRNKGNFPGRFSGRQFSNSRSEMNVSTLELGDSALYLCASSLSGGTGANVLTFGAGSRLTVL.

V and J are TRBV7-3 and TRBJ2-7, with 9 bases fitting TRBD2. The V gene's germline CDR1 is SGHTA and CDR2 FQGTGA. This CDR3 is built from 15 residues. V lost 5 bases and J lost 2; bases outside the gene matches: 7. The CDR3 sequence: CASSLPPSGAYEQYF. The CDR3 DNA reads as TGTGCCAGCAGCCTTCCCCCTAGCGGGGCCTACGAGCAGTACTTC.

The genes are TRBV7-6 and TRBJ2-3, with 8 positions matching TRBD2. The germline CDR1 and CDR2 sequences are SGHVS and FNYEAQ. The CDR3 runs 15 residues. Trimming removed 0 bases from V and 5 bases from J; junction bases left unmatched: 4. The DNA of the CDR3 is TGTGCCAGCAGCTTAGCGGGGACTAGGGGAGATACGCAGTATTTT. This encodes CASSLAGTRGDTQYF. Complete variable domain (other parts from reference TRBV7-6 and TRBJ2-3): GAGVSQSPRYKVTKRGQDVALRCDPISGHVSLYWYRQALGQGPEFLTYFNYEAQQDKSGLPNDRFSAERPEGSISTLTIQRTEQRDSAMYRCASSLAGTRGDTQYFGPGTRLTVL.

Points on this clone: Mismatch with germline at one junction end may stem from a read error. This chain uses TRBV10-2 with TRBJ1-1, with D perhaps matching TRBD1 (6 bases). Germline CDR1 is WSHSY and CDR2 is SAAADI. This CDR3 comprises 15 residues. The CDR3 DNA reads TGCGCCAGCAGCCGGACAGTCGATTTCCTCGAGGGAGCGGGGTTT. This encodes CASSRTVDFLEGAGF.

The gene calls are TRBV18 and TRBJ2-3; D might be TRBD1 (6 bases). Germline V gene lookup returns CDR1 KGHSH and CDR2 LQKENI. V lost 3 bases and J 4 bases, leaving 8 bases between the germline ends. CDR3 size: 13 residues. Written as DNA, the CDR3 is TGTGCCAGCTCACCGGGGGCAGCAGATACGCAGTATTTT. Translated: CASSPGAADTQYF.

The gene calls are TRBV7-2 and TRBJ2-3; a possible D gene is TRBD1 (5 bases). V lost 1 base, J lost 4 bases, and 6 bases lay in between. CDR1 is SGHTA and CDR2 is FQGNSA in the germline V gene. The length of the CDR3 is 13 residues. Here the CDR3 DNA reads TGTGCCAGCAGCTTAGGCAGGGCAGATACGCAGTATTTT. Protein sequence: CASSLGRADTQYF.

The chain recombines TRBV28 with TRBJ1-1; 7 bases map to TRBD1. V trimming: 3 bases; J trimming: 0 bases; junction bases outside the gene matches: 4. The CDR3 has 15 amino acids. Germline-derived CDR1 and CDR2 are MDHEN and SYDVKM. The CDR3 nucleotides read TGTGCCAGCAGTTTCCAGGACAGGTTGAACACTGAAGCTTTCTTT. It encodes CASSFQDRLNTEAFF.

This clone has only one observation. This rearrangement joins TRBV28 to TRBJ1-5; no firm D call. Trimming left V 4 bases short and J 7 bases short, with 14 bases between. Germline CDR1 reads MDHEN; CDR2 reads SYDVKM. The CDR3 is 14 amino acids. The CDR3 DNA is TGTGCCAGCAGTTGGCGGGCCCCAGCCCAGCCCCAGCATTTT. This gives the protein CASSWRAPAQPQHF.

The rearrangement joins TRBV19 to TRBJ2-7; 9 bases align to TRBD1. The CDR3 has 15 amino acids. Germline trimming cut 1 base from V and 2 bases from J; bases unmatched to any gene: 3. Germline V CDR1 and CDR2: LNHDA, SQIVND (reference sequence). The CDR3 here is CASSIATGGTYEQYF. The CDR3 nucleotides read TGTGCCAGTAGTATAGCGACAGGGGGAACCTACGAGCAGTACTTC.

This sequence joins TRBV6-5 and TRBJ1-5, with 7 bases lining up with TRBD1. Germline trimming cut 6 bases from V and 10 bases from J; bases unmatched to any gene: 15. CDR1 and CDR2 from the germline V gene are MNHEY and SVGAGI. The CDR3 has 15 residues. CDR3 coding DNA: TGTGCCAGCAGCGAGGTAGACAGGGACGTTCGACCCCAGCATTTT. It codes for CASSEVDRDVRPQHF.

The chain recombines TRBV19 with TRBJ2-7, with D perhaps TRBD1 (6 bases). This CDR3 has 13 amino acids. The V gene lost 4 bases and the J gene lost 4 bases, with 11 bases spanning the gap. Per germline, CDR1 LNHDA and CDR2 SQIVND (reference sequence). CDR3 sequence reads: CASSKGQPYEQYF. The CDR3 DNA follows: TGTGCCAGTAGTAAGGGACAACCGTACGAGCAGTACTTC.

The chain has TRBV5-1 and TRBJ2-4; D unresolved. V lost 3 bases and J lost 7, with 17 bases in between. From germline, CDR1 is SGHRS and CDR2 YFSETQ. The length of the CDR3 is 15 residues. DNA of the CDR3: TGCGCCAGCAGCTCGGTGAACAGTAGGTCGAACATTCAGTACTTC. The encoded protein is CASSSVNSRSNIQYF.

The chain couples TRBV7-8 to TRBJ2-7; unclear D gene. This CDR3 region has 13 residues. Germline CDR1 is SGHVS and CDR2 is FQNEAQ. The V and J ends lost 1 base and 3 bases respectively, with 7 bases between them. The CDR3 protein is CASSLGARYEQYF. CDR3 nucleotides: TGTGCCAGCAGCTTAGGAGCACGCTACGAGCAGTACTTC. The whole variable domain, remainder taken from reference TRBV7-8 and TRBJ2-7, is GAGVSQSPRYKVAKRGQDVALRCDPISGHVSLFWYQQALGQGPEFLTYFQNEAQLDKSGLPSDRFFAERPEGSVSTLKIQRTQQEDSAVYLCASSLGARYEQYFGPGTRLTVT.

The V and J genes are TRBV27 and TRBJ2-7, with 9 bases lining up with TRBD1. Trimming cost V 5 bases and J 4 bases; bases outside gene matches: 9. The CDR3 covers 15 residues. Germline CDR1 is MNHEY and CDR2 is SMNVEV (reference sequence). CDR3 bases: TGTGCCAGCAGTCAGAAGGGGACAGGGCTGTACGAGCAGTACTTC. Translation gives CASSQKGTGLYEQYF.

The chain links TRBV5-1 to TRBJ2-1; possible D gene TRBD2, 5 bases. The CDR3 totals 15 residues. V lost 3 bases and J 3 bases, leaving 13 bases between the germline ends. Germline loops: CDR1 SGHRS, CDR2 YFSETQ. The CDR3 loop reads CASSSGLGVYNEQFF. The CDR3 bases are TGCGCCAGCAGCTCCGGACTGGGAGTCTACAATGAGCAGTTCTTC.

The rearrangement links TRBV7-2 to TRBJ2-7; no clear D gene. The germline V gene encodes CDR1 SGHTA and CDR2 FQGNSA. The CDR3 is 15 amino acids. V was trimmed by 4 bases and J by 2 bases, leaving 15 bases between them. As DNA, the CDR3 is TGTGCCAGCAGCTCCCGGGTTACATGGACCTACGAGCAGTACTTC. It specifies CASSSRVTWTYEQYF.

The chain recombines TRBV9 with TRBJ2-7; TRBD2 might be the D (7 bases). Germline values: CDR1 SGDLS, CDR2 YYNGEE. CDR3 size: 14 residues. V lost 2 bases, J lost 4 bases, and 13 bases lay in between. For the CDR3, the DNA is TGTGCCAGCAGCGTCGAGGGGGGGCGGTACGAGCAGTACTTC. Translating it yields CASSVEGGRYEQYF. The full variable domain, in which reference TRBV9 and TRBJ2-7 provide the parts outside the CDR3, is DSGVTQTPKHLITATGQRVTLRCSPRSGDLSVYWYQQSLDQGLQFLIQYYNGEERAKGNILERFSAQQFPDLHSELNLSSLELGDSALYFCASSVEGGRYEQYFGPGTRLTVT.

The genes are TRBV18 and TRBJ1-1, with unresolved D. V was clipped by 6 bases and J by 1 base, with 6 bases between them. The germline V gene has CDR1 KGHSH and CDR2 LQKENI. CDR3 length equals 12 residues. CDR3 sequence: CASSPKNTEAFF. CDR3 in DNA: TGTGCCAGCTCCCCTAAGAACACTGAAGCTTTCTTT.

The chain combines TRBV5-1 with TRBJ2-6; D might be TRBD2 (5 bases). CDR3 length: 16 residues. Germline-derived CDR1 and CDR2 are SGHRS and YFSETQ. Deletions cut 2 bases from V and 1 base from J, with 10 bases between. The CDR3 nucleotides are TGCGCCAGCAGCTTCGAGGGTTTTTCTGGGGCCAACGTCCTGACTTTC. It encodes CASSFEGFSGANVLTF.

The rearrangement joins TRBV19 to TRBJ2-7; possible D gene TRBD1, 5 bases. This CDR3 comprises 14 residues. Trimming left V 5 bases short and J 1 base short, with 12 bases between. Germline V gene data show CDR1 as LNHDA and CDR2 as SQIVND (reference sequence). The CDR3 sequence: CASSSRTRSYEQYF. The CDR3 region has the DNA TGTGCCAGTAGTTCGCGGACACGATCCTACGAGCAGTACTTC.

V is TRBV19 and J is TRBJ2-3, with D possibly being TRBD1 (6 bases). The CDR3 extends over 15 amino acids. Looked up from germline, CDR1 is LNHDA and CDR2 is SQIVND (reference sequence). The germline V and J ends were trimmed by 0 bases and 3 bases, with 10 bases remaining between them. The CDR3 nucleotides are TGTGCCAGTAGTATAGAAGGGGGTAGAACAGATACGCAGTATTTT. Translating gives CASSIEGGRTDTQYF.